The TCR beta chain described here comes from a study of breast tumors, draining lymph nodes, adjacent tissues. Using its own MiXCR run on the multiplex PCR reads, TCRdb lists one record per CDR3 protein. The sample has some 140,000 distinct CDR3 sequences, about 20% seen once. V was shortened by 6 bases and J by 8 bases, with 22 bases between the two germline ends. CDR3 length: 15 residues. CDR1 and CDR2 from the germline V gene are MDHEN and SYDVKM. The table lists this clonotype with many counts. Samples came from axillary lymph nodes draining the breast cancer. V usage is TRBV28 and J usage is TRBJ1-2; possibly TRBD1 for D (5 bases). This TCR derives from a female donor with breast cancer. Some clones in this sample may be carry-over from other donors' samples. Sequenced sample: axillary lymph node tissue. CDR3 sequence: CASRPLSRALRGYTF. The DNA of the CDR3 is TGTGCCAGCAGACCCTTAAGCAGGGCCTTGAGAGGCTACACCTTC.